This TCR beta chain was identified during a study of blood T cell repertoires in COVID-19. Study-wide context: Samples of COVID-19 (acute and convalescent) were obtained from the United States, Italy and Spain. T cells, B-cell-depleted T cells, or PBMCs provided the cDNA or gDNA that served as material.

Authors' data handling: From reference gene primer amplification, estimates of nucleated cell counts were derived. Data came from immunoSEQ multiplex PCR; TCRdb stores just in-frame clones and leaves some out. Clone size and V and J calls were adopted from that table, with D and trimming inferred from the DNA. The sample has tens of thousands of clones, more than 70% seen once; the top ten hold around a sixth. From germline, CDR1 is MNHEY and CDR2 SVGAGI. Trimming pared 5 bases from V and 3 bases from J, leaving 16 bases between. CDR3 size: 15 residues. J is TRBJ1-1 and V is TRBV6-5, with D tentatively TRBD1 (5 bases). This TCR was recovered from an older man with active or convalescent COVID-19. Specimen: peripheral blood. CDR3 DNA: TGTGCCAGCAGTCGCCCACAGGCGACCTACACTGAAGCTTTCTTT. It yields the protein CASSRPQATYTEAFF.